Below, 5 T cell receptor beta chains from the same sample are listed, as sequenced in a study of cytomegalovirus exposure and HLA in healthy donors. Use of 60 Vbeta and 13 Jbeta primers characterized the PCR. Sequencing used immunoSEQ multiplex PCR; TCRdb keeps in-frame clones, though not all of them. Of about 82,000 clones in the sample, approximately 64% were seen once. The sequenced sample consisted of PBMCs. The origin of the receptors is a woman in her fifties or sixties in good health and CMV-seropositive.

The chain employs TRBV7-3 and TRBJ1-4, with TRBD1 matching 8 bases. This CDR3 has 16 amino acids. Trimming at V came to 0 bases and at J to 7 bases, leaving 7 bases not matched to a gene. Germline V gene sequence: CDR1 SGHTA, CDR2 FQGTGA. The CDR3 DNA is TGTGCCAGCAGCTTAACGGAACAGGGGGAGGGTGAAAAACTGTTTTTT. Encoded protein: CASSLTEQGEGEKLFF.

The chain recombines TRBV4-3 with TRBJ1-2; 10 bases align to TRBD1. Trimming at V came to 5 bases and at J to 6 bases, leaving 6 bases not matched to a gene. The CDR3 consists of 14 residues. Germline CDR1 and CDR2: LGHNA and YSLEER. The CDR3 here is CASSTYGTGDGYTF. CDR3 sequence (DNA): TGCGCCAGCAGCACCTACGGGACAGGGGATGGCTACACCTTC.

This chain uses TRBV18 with TRBJ1-3, with 8 bases fitting TRBD1. The CDR3 is 15 residues long. Germline lookup yields CDR1 KGHSH and CDR2 LQKENI. The trim removed 6 bases at V and 4 bases at J, leaving 8 bases unmatched. CDR3 amino acids: CASSAGQDSGNTIYF. As DNA, the CDR3 is TGTGCCAGCTCCGCGGGACAGGATAGCGGAAACACCATATATTTT.

The J gene is TRBJ1-5, the V gene TRBV28; D remains ambiguous. The V gene's germline CDR1 is MDHEN and CDR2 SYDVKM. This CDR3 is built from 15 residues. The V gene lost 2 bases and the J gene lost 0 bases, with 8 bases spanning the gap. CDR3 protein: CASSLGQISNQPQHF. The CDR3 region has the DNA TGTGCCAGCAGTTTAGGGCAGATTAGCAATCAGCCCCAGCATTTT. The complete variable domain, with remaining parts taken from reference TRBV28 and TRBJ1-5, reads DVKVTQSSRYLVKRTGEKVFLECVQDMDHENMFWYRQDPGLGLRLIYFSYDVKMKEKGDIPEGYSVSREKKERFSLILESASTNQTSMYLCASSLGQISNQPQHFGDGTRLSIL.

This clone is labeled medium-sized. This sequence joins TRBV5-6 and TRBJ1-1, with D unclear. V shed 2 bases and J shed 0 bases, with 8 bases lying between them. The germline V gene encodes CDR1 SGHDT and CDR2 YYEEEE. The CDR3 has 14 residues. The CDR3 sequence is CASSLAPMNTEAFF. In DNA form, the CDR3 reads TGTGCCAGCAGCTTAGCGCCAATGAACACTGAAGCTTTCTTT. Full variable domain (missing parts from reference TRBV5-6 and TRBJ1-1): DAGVTQSPTHLIKTRGQQVTLRCSPKSGHDTVSWYQQALGQGPQFIFQYYEEEERQRGNFPDRFSGHQFPNYSSELNVNALLLGDSALYLCASSLAPMNTEAFFGQGTRLTVV.